The entry below gives a single T cell receptor (beta chain) sequence along with its context. The antigen remains unidentified. The missing CDR3 end, 3 residues past where the read stops, is filled in from the germline J gene. V was cut by 5 bases and J by 3 bases, with 14 bases left in between. Germline-derived CDR1 and CDR2 are PRHDT and FYEKMQ (reference sequence). The CDR3 is 14 amino acids. The data belong to a study of T cells in women clearing cervical HPV infection. Study as a whole: For cases, blood was sampled a median about 140 days after lesion detection, interquartile range roughly 80 to 220 days. HLA type could not be excluded as a confounder. Study outcomes and limitations: Richness differences could reflect unmeasured T-cell content per sample.

Some clones are missing from TCRdb's copy, which holds only in-frame ones; the method was immunoSEQ multiplex PCR. This sample lists fewer than 30,000 clones; its ten largest clones have about 6%. This clonotype was obtained from a woman between 18 and 69 years old with a cervical HPV16 infection that either progressed to CIN3+ or cleared (not recorded which). The chain has TRBV13 and TRBJ2-7, with a possible D match to TRBD1 (5 bases). The sample taken for sequencing was blood buffy coat. The DNA read from the CDR3 is TGTGCCAGCAGCAGGGGTCTCTCAAGCTACGAG. Its translation: CASSRGLSSYE. The CDR3 reads in full as CASSRGLSSYEQYF.